One and the same sample provided the 32 T cell receptor beta chains below, sequenced in a study of blood T cells in healthy people across ages. Together with a sample-barcoded 5' primer, a J-beta primer mix was included in a second PCR lasting roughly 6 to 12 cycles. TCRdb re-derived calls from the 5' RACE reads in MiXCR, one entry per CDR3 protein. Found here are hundreds of thousands of distinct CDR3 sequences, just over 55% of them singletons; the top ten hold about a quarter. The sample taken for sequencing was blood. These receptors were taken from a man in his forties or fifties in good health.

The genes are TRBV15 and TRBJ1-1; D ambiguous. The CDR3 is made up of 13 amino acids. The V and J ends lost 7 bases and 0 bases respectively, with 9 bases between them. Germline CDR1 is LNHNV and CDR2 is YYDKDF (reference sequence). The CDR3 is CATKREMNTEAFF. In nucleotides, the CDR3 is TGTGCCACCAAGAGGGAAATGAACACTGAAGCTTTCTTT.

This clonotype occurred a few times. The chain combines TRBV28 with TRBJ2-7; D is possibly TRBD2 (5 bases). Between the trimmed V and J ends, which lost 6 bases and 2 bases, there was a span of 14 bases. The CDR3 runs to 14 residues. Germline V CDR1 and CDR2: MDHEN, SYDVKM. CDR3 sequence (DNA): TGTGCCAGCAGCTACCCCGACTACCCCTACGAGCAGTACTTC. Its protein product is CASSYPDYPYEQYF.

The genes are TRBV7-3 and TRBJ2-1; possible D gene TRBD2, 5 bases. Germline CDR1 SGHTA, CDR2 FQGTGA. The CDR3 runs 13 residues. V lost 4 bases and J 6 bases, leaving 10 bases between the germline ends. The CDR3 reads CASSSRRGNEQFF. The CDR3 nucleotides are TGTGCCAGCAGCTCTAGACGGGGCAATGAGCAGTTCTTC.

This chain joins TRBV2 and TRBJ2-1; tentatively, D is TRBD1 or TRBD2 (6 bases each). In germline, CDR1 is SNHLY, CDR2 FYNNEI. Trimming cost V 4 bases and J 9 bases, with 13 bases left between them. The CDR3 is made up of 13 amino acids. The chain's CDR3 is CASSVLGGGEQFF. The CDR3 DNA follows: TGTGCCAGCAGTGTATTAGGAGGGGGTGAGCAGTTCTTC.

CDR3 region: CASSAGDTQYF. The CDR3 region has the DNA TGTGCCAGCAGCGCCGGGGATACGCAGTATTTT. The chain is built from TRBV9 and TRBJ2-3, with D unresolved. V gave up 3 bases and J gave up 6 bases, with 5 bases separating them. CDR1 and CDR2 (germline): SGDLS, YYNGEE. The CDR3 spans 11 residues.

The rearrangement joins TRBV10-3 to TRBJ1-1; no definite D call. V shed 11 bases and J shed 5 bases, with 12 bases lying between them. Germline values: CDR1 ENHRY, CDR2 SYGVKD. The CDR3 has 11 residues. CDR3 nucleotide sequence: TGTGCCTCGGTTAAGGAGACTGAAGCTTTCTTT. Its translation is CASVKETEAFF.

The chain links TRBV12-3 or TRBV12-4 to TRBJ2-3; the D is unclear. The CDR3 is 13 amino acids. Trimming took off 10 bases at V and 2 bases at J, with 13 bases between the two ends. In DNA, the CDR3 is TGTGCCACTCTGGGGATATTCACAGATACGCAGTATTTT. The encoded protein is CATLGIFTDTQYF.

The rearrangement uses TRBV10-2 and TRBJ2-3; D unclear. The CDR3 is made up of 14 amino acids. V shed 4 bases and J shed 1 base, with 9 bases lying between them. Germline assignment: CDR1 WSHSY and CDR2 SAAADI. CDR3 coding DNA: TGCGCCAGCAGTGGGGAAGGGCGCACAGATACGCAGTATTTT. Amino acids: CASSGEGRTDTQYF.

The CDR3 region has the DNA TGTGCCAGCAGTTACGGACTAGCGGGTAATGAGCAGTTCTTC. It yields the protein CASSYGLAGNEQFF. The chain joins TRBV6-2 or TRBV6-3 to TRBJ2-1; TRBD2 agrees at 11 bases. Germline V gives CDR1 MNHEY, CDR2 SVGEGT. V was pared by 2 bases and J by 7 bases, with 1 base of the junction left unmatched. The CDR3 sequence is 14 residues long.

The sample holds one count of this clonotype. CDR3 amino acids: CASSLAGTEFQPQHF. The DNA of the CDR3 is TGCGCCAGCAGCTTGGCCGGGACAGAGTTCCAGCCCCAGCATTTT. The rearrangement joins TRBV5-1 to TRBJ1-5; TRBD1 agrees at 7 bases. Germline V lookup: CDR1 SGHRS, CDR2 YFSETQ. CDR3 size: 15 residues. Trimming at V came to 0 bases and at J to 7 bases, leaving 7 bases not matched to a gene. The full variable domain, with the rest looked up from reference TRBV5-1 and TRBJ1-5, is KAGVTQTPRYLIKTRGQQVTLSCSPISGHRSVSWYQQTPGQGLQFLFEYFSETQRNKGNFPGRFSGRQFSNSRSEMNVSTLELGDSALYLCASSLAGTEFQPQHFGDGTRLSIL.

The J gene is TRBJ1-1, the V gene TRBV29-1; a weak D match, TRBD1 (6 bases). This CDR3 comprises 13 residues. The germline CDR1 and CDR2 sequences are SQVTM and ANQGSEA. The germline V and J ends were trimmed by 7 bases and 3 bases, with 15 bases remaining between them. This CDR3 reads CSGTTGRDTEAFF. Here the CDR3 DNA reads TGCAGCGGGACCACAGGGAGGGACACTGAAGCTTTCTTT. The full variable domain, completed using reference TRBV29-1 and TRBJ1-1, is SAVISQKPSRDICQRGTSLTIQCQVDSQVTMMFWYRQQPGQSLTLIATANQGSEATYESGFVIDKFPISRPNLTFSTLTVSNMSPEDSSIYLCSGTTGRDTEAFFGQGTRLTVV.

This clonotype has a handful of counts. The CDR3 here is CASSLDWGAYTF. The CDR3, as DNA: TGCGCCAGCAGCTTGGATTGGGGAGCCTACACCTTC. The V gene is TRBV5-1, the J gene TRBJ1-2; the D is unclear. Per germline, CDR1 SGHRS and CDR2 YFSETQ. CDR3 size: 12 residues. With 0 bases removed from V and 10 bases from J, the gap between germline ends came to 10 bases.

This chain joins TRBV4-2 and TRBJ2-4; TRBD2 agrees at 7 bases. The CDR3 length is 14 residues. V dropped 5 bases and J dropped 13; count of bases not matched to a gene: 14. Germline V gene lookup returns CDR1 LGHNA and CDR2 YNFKEQ. The CDR3 spells CASSSGGGSYVQYF. The DNA for the CDR3 is TGTGCCAGCAGCTCGGGGGGTGGAAGCTACGTGCAGTACTTC.

V gene TRBV2 combines with J gene TRBJ2-4; D ambiguous. The DNA end is more similar to TRBJ2-7, so the J call may be wrong. The CDR3 length is 11 residues. Per germline, CDR1 SNHLY and CDR2 FYNNEI. The CDR3 DNA follows: TGTGCCAGCAGCGATTTGAGCGAGCAGTACTTC. This encodes CASSDLSEQYF.

There are a few counts of this clonotype. V and J are TRBV7-2 and TRBJ2-3; possible D gene TRBD1, 6 bases. Between the trimmed V and J ends, which lost 4 bases and 2 bases, there was a span of 10 bases. The CDR3 extends over 14 amino acids. Germline loops: CDR1 SGHTA, CDR2 FQGNSA. In DNA form, the CDR3 reads TGTGCCAGCAGCTCCGGGACAAACACAGATACGCAGTATTTT. Its translation: CASSSGTNTDTQYF.

The rearrangement joins TRBV28 to TRBJ2-4; D not certain. V lost 2 bases, J lost 0 bases, and 11 bases lay in between. CDR1 and CDR2 (germline): MDHEN, SYDVKM. This CDR3 region has 16 residues. CDR3 sequence (DNA): TGTGCCAGCAGTTTAGCCGTGGTACTAGCCAAAAACATTCAGTACTTC. This sequence encodes CASSLAVVLAKNIQYF.

This rearrangement joins TRBV5-1 to TRBJ1-2; no clear D gene. The CDR3 extends over 14 amino acids. The germline V and J ends were trimmed by 4 bases and 3 bases, with 13 bases remaining between them. CDR1 is SGHRS, CDR2 YFSETQ, per germline. This chain's CDR3 is CASSPSTLDYGYTF. The CDR3 DNA reads as TGCGCCAGCAGCCCATCGACTCTTGACTATGGCTACACCTTC.

This clonotype was recorded at least ten times. This sequence joins TRBV7-2 and TRBJ2-6; D may be TRBD1 (5 bases). The CDR3 extends over 15 amino acids. Trimming left V 5 bases short and J 0 bases short, with 8 bases between. Germline V gene sequence: CDR1 SGHTA, CDR2 FQGNSA. CDR3 sequence (DNA): TGTGCCAGCAGCCTGGGGCTCTCTGGGGCCAACGTCCTGACTTTC. It is translated as CASSLGLSGANVLTF.

The V and J genes are TRBV5-1 and TRBJ2-7; TRBD1 might be the D (5 bases). The CDR3 is made up of 14 amino acids. V was shortened by 4 bases and J by 3 bases, with 14 bases between the two germline ends. Germline lookup yields CDR1 SGHRS and CDR2 YFSETQ. The CDR3 nucleotides read TGCGCCAGCAGCCCCCTGGACAAAATCTACGAGCAGTACTTC. It translates to CASSPLDKIYEQYF.

In its sample, this clonotype was seen a few times. The rearrangement links TRBV25-1 to TRBJ2-5; D is undetermined. The germline CDR1 and CDR2 sequences are MGHDK and SYGVNS. CDR3 length equals 15 residues. V dropped 2 bases and J dropped 3 bases, with 13 bases sitting between them. The CDR3 DNA reads TGTGCCAGCAGTGAACCCACCAGGACCAAAGAGACCCAGTACTTC. Amino acids: CASSEPTRTKETQYF.

The sample holds a few counts of this clonotype. This chain uses TRBV7-2 with TRBJ2-1, with D possibly matching TRBD2 (6 bases). Germline assignment: CDR1 SGHTA and CDR2 FQGNSA. Trimming removed 6 bases at V and 1 base at J, with 19 bases between. The CDR3 extends over 17 amino acids. In DNA, the CDR3 is TGTGCCAGCAGGTGGGGAAGGCGGGGTCGTTCCTACAATGAGCAGTTCTTC. Translating it yields CASRWGRRGRSYNEQFF.

The chain uses TRBV6-2 or TRBV6-3 and TRBJ2-1; 8 nucleotides align to TRBD1. There are 14 residues in the CDR3. In germline, CDR1 is MNHEY, CDR2 SVGEGT. The junction had 8 bases not matched to a gene; V was cut back by 6 bases and J by 7 bases. The CDR3 loop reads CASRSADRGNEQFF. The CDR3 DNA follows: TGTGCCAGCAGAAGCGCAGACAGGGGAAATGAGCAGTTCTTC.

This chain uses TRBV18 with TRBJ2-7, with 7 bases lining up with TRBD2. CDR3 size: 14 residues. Losses at the gene ends were 1 base for V and 5 bases for J; bases not matched to a gene: 5. Germline V gene data show CDR1 as KGHSH and CDR2 as LQKENI. The CDR3 loop reads CASSPLREIHEQYF. DNA for the CDR3: TGTGCCAGCTCACCACTGCGGGAGATTCACGAGCAGTACTTC.

This clonotype was seen a handful of times. The rearrangement uses TRBV4-3 and TRBJ1-2; D is unclear. V was pared by 0 bases and J by 5 bases, with 7 bases between. Germline V gene sequence: CDR1 LGHNA, CDR2 YSLEER. The CDR3 covers 13 residues. The CDR3 protein is CASSQDSLYGYTF. The CDR3 DNA follows: TGCGCCAGCAGCCAAGACAGTTTATATGGCTACACCTTC.

V and J are TRBV9 and TRBJ2-7; the match to TRBD2 covers 7 bases. Germline CDR1 is SGDLS and CDR2 is YYNGEE. V was pared by 0 bases and J by 3 bases, with 12 bases of the junction left unmatched. The CDR3 has 17 amino acids. The chain's CDR3 is CASSVEEGGPLSYEQYF. Written as DNA, the CDR3 is TGTGCCAGCAGCGTAGAGGAGGGAGGGCCTCTCAGCTACGAGCAGTACTTC. Full variable domain (outside the CDR3, taken from reference TRBV9 and TRBJ2-7): DSGVTQTPKHLITATGQRVTLRCSPRSGDLSVYWYQQSLDQGLQFLIQYYNGEERAKGNILERFSAQQFPDLHSELNLSSLELGDSALYFCASSVEEGGPLSYEQYFGPGTRLTVT.

V usage is TRBV6-6 and J usage is TRBJ2-5; 12 bases line up with TRBD2. CDR3 length: 15 amino acids. The germline gives CDR1 MNHNY, CDR2 SVGAGI (reference sequence). Trimming took 7 bases from V and 5 from J; bases not matched to a gene: 8. DNA of the CDR3: TGTGCCAGCATCCCTAGCGGGGGGGAGCTGGAGACCCAGTACTTC. This sequence encodes CASIPSGGELETQYF.

This clonotype was picked up a small number of times. The V call is TRBV28, the J call TRBJ2-5; TRBD1 aligns across 8 bases. The germline CDR1 and CDR2 sequences are MDHEN and SYDVKM. The V gene end was trimmed by 6 bases and the J gene end by 2 bases; junction bases not matched to a gene: 11. There are 16 residues in the CDR3. CDR3 DNA: TGTGCCAGCAGCCGACAGGGGTCCGTAGGGCAAGAGACCCAGTACTTC. It specifies CASSRQGSVGQETQYF.

This clonotype was counted between two and nine times. The rearrangement uses TRBV11-2 and TRBJ2-1, with 10 bases fitting TRBD1. With V trimmed by 5 bases and J by 8 bases, 12 bases remained unmatched. CDR3 size: 16 residues. The germline gives CDR1 SGHAT, CDR2 FQNNGV. The CDR3 DNA sequence: TGTGCCAGCAGCCGCCGACCGGGACAGGGGAGAGATGAGCAGTTCTTC. Protein product: CASSRRPGQGRDEQFF.

The gene calls are TRBV6-2 or TRBV6-3 and TRBJ1-5, with TRBD1 matching over 10 bases. The CDR3 runs to 16 residues. Germline V CDR1 and CDR2: MNHEY, SVGEGT. The junction had 6 bases not matched to a gene; V was cut back by 0 bases and J by 7 bases. The CDR3 region has the DNA TGTGCCAGCAGTTACTCAGACGGACAGGGGGGCCAGCCCCAGCATTTT. Translated: CASSYSDGQGGQPQHF.

The V and J genes are TRBV5-1 and TRBJ1-1; perhaps TRBD1 as D (5 bases). V lost 0 bases and J lost 1, with 7 bases in between. This CDR3 comprises 14 residues. The germline V gene has CDR1 SGHRS and CDR2 YFSETQ. The CDR3 nucleotides read TGCGCCAGCAGCTTGGATGACAGGAACACTGAAGCTTTCTTT. Translated: CASSLDDRNTEAFF.

This clonotype occurred a few times. The rearrangement links TRBV6-5 to TRBJ2-5; perhaps TRBD1 as D (5 bases). The end of the DNA is better explained by TRBJ2-7, so the J call may be wrong. In germline, CDR1 is MNHEY, CDR2 SVGAGI. The CDR3 length is 13 residues. CDR3 loop: CASSYGQGAEQYF. DNA of the CDR3: TGTGCCAGCAGTTATGGCCAGGGCGCCGAGCAGTACTTC.

This clonotype was recorded a few times. The chain carries TRBV6-5 and TRBJ1-6; D gene unclear. Trimming shortened V by 5 bases and J by 0 bases, and 11 bases separated the two germline ends. The germline V gene encodes CDR1 MNHEY and CDR2 SVGAGI. The CDR3 has 16 residues. The CDR3 loop reads CASSPVLGSYNSPLHF. CDR3 nucleotides: TGTGCCAGCAGTCCGGTGCTAGGCTCCTATAATTCACCCCTCCACTTT.